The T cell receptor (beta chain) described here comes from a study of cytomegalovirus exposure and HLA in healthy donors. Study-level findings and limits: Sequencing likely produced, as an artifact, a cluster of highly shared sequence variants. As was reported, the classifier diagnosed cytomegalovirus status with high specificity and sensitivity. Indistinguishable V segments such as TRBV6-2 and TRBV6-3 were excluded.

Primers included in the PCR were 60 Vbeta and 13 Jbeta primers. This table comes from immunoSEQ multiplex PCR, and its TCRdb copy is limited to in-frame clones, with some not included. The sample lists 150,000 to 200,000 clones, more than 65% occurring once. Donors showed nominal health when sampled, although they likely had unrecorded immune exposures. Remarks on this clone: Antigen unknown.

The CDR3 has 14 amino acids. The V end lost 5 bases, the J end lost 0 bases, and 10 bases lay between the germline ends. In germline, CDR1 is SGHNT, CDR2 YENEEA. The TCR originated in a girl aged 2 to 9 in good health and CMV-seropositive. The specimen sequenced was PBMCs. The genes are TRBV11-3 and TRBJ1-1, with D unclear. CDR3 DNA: TGTGCCAGCAGCCGATCGAGCATGAACACTGAAGCTTTCTTT. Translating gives CASSRSSMNTEAFF. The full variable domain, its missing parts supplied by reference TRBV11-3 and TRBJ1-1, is EAGVVQSPRYKIIEKKQPVAFWCNPISGHNTLYWYLQNLGQGPELLIRYENEEAVDDSQLPKDRFSAERLKGVDSTLKIQPAELGDSAVYLCASSRSSMNTEAFFGQGTRLTVV.